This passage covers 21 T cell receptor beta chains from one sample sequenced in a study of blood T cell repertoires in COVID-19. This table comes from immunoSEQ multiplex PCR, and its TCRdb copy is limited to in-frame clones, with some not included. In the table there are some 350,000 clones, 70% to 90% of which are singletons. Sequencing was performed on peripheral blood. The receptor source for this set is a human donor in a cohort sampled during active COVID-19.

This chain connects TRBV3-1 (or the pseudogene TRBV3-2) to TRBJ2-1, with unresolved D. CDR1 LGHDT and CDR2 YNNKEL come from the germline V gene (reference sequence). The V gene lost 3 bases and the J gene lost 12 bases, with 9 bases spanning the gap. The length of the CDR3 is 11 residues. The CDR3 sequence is CASSQGLGQFF. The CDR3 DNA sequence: TGTGCCAGCAGCCAGGGCTTGGGGCAGTTCTTC.

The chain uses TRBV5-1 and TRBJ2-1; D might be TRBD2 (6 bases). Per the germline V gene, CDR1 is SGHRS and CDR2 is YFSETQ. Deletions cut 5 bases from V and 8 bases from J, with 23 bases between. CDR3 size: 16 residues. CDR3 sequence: CASSLPRDSGGDEQFF. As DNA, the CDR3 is TGCGCCAGCAGTTTGCCCCGGGACTCTGGCGGGGATGAGCAGTTCTTC.

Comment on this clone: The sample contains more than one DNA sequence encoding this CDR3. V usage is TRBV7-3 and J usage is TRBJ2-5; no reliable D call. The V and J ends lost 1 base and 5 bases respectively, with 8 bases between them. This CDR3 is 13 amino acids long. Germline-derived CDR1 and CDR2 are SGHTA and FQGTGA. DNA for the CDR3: TGTGCCAGCAGCTTAAGTCCCCAGGAGACCCAGTACTTC. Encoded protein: CASSLSPQETQYF.

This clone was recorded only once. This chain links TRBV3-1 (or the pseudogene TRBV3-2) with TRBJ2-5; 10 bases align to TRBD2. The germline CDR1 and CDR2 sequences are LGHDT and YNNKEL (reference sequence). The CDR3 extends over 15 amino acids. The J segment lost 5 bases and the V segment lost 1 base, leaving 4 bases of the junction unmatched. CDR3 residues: CASSQVQAGGETQYF. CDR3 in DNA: TGTGCCAGCAGCCAAGTTCAAGCGGGAGGGGAGACCCAGTACTTC.

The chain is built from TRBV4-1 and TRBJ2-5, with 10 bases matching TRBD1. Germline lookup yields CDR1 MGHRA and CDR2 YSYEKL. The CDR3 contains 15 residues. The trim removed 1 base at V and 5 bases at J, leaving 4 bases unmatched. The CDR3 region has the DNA TGCGCCAGCAGCCAAGGACAGGGGGCATGGGAGACCCAGTACTTC. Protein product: CASSQGQGAWETQYF.

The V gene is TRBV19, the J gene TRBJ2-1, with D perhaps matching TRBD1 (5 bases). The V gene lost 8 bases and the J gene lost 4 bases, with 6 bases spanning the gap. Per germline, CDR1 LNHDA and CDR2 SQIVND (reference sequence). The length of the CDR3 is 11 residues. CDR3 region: CASQGYNEQFF. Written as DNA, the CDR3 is TGTGCCAGTCAGGGATACAATGAGCAGTTCTTC.

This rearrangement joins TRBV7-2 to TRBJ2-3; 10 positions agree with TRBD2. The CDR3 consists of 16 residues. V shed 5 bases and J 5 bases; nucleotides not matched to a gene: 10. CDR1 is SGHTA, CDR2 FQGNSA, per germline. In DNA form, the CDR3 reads TGTGCCAGCAGCCGGCGCAGCGGGGGGGCCGGAGATACGCAGTATTTT. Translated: CASSRRSGGAGDTQYF.

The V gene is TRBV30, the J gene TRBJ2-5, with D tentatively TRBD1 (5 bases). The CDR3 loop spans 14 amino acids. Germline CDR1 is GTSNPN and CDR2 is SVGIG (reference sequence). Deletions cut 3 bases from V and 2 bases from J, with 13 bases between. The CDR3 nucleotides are TGTGCCTGGAGGAAAGGACACAGACAAGAGACCCAGTACTTC. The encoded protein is CAWRKGHRQETQYF.

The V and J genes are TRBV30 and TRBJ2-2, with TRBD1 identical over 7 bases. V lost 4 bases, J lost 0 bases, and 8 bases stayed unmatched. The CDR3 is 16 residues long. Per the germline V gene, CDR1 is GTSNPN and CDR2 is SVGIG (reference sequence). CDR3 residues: CAWKFWDRPNTGELFF. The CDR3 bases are TGTGCCTGGAAGTTTTGGGACAGACCGAACACCGGGGAGCTGTTTTTT.

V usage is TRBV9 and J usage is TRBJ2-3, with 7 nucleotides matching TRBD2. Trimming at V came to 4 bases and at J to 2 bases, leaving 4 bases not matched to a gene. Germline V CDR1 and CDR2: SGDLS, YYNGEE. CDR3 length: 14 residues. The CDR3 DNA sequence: TGTGCCAGCAGCCCCAGACTAGCCACAGATACGCAGTATTTT. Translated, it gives CASSPRLATDTQYF. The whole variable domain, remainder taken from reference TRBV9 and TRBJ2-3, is DSGVTQTPKHLITATGQRVTLRCSPRSGDLSVYWYQQSLDQGLQFLIQYYNGEERAKGNILERFSAQQFPDLHSELNLSSLELGDSALYFCASSPRLATDTQYFGPGTRLTVL.

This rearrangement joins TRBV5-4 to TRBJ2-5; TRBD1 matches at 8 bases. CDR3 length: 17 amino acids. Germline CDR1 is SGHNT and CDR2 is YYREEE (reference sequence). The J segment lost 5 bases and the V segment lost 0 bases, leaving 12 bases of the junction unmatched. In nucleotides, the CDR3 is TGTGCCAGCAGCTTGGCCGACTTCAGGGGGCTTTCGGAGACCCAGTACTTC. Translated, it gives CASSLADFRGLSETQYF.

The CDR3 reads CASSPTTGASGYTF. CDR3 in DNA: TGTGCCAGCAGCCCGACAACAGGGGCGTCTGGCTACACCTTC. This rearrangement joins TRBV3-1 (or the pseudogene TRBV3-2) to TRBJ1-2; 7 positions agree with TRBD1. The CDR3 covers 14 residues. V lost 4 bases and J lost 7; bases outside the gene matches: 9. CDR1 and CDR2 from the germline V gene are LGHDT and YNNKEL (reference sequence).

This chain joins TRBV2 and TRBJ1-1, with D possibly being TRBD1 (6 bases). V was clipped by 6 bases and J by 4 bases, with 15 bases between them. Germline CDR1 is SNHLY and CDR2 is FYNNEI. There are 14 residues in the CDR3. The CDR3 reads CASRTSGGGTEAFF. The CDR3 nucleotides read TGTGCCAGCAGGACCTCGGGAGGGGGCACTGAAGCTTTCTTT.

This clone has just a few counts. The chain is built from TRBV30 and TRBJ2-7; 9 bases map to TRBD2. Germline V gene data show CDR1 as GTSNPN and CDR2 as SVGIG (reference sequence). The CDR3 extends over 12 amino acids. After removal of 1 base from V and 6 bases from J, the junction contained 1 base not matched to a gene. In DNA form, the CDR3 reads TGTGCCTGGAGTGCGACTAGCGGCGAGCAGTACTTC. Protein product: CAWSATSGEQYF.

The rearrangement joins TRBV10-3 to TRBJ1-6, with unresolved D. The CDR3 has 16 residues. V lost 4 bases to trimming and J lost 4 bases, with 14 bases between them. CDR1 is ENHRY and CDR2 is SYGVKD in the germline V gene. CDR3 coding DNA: TGTGCCATCAGTGTAGAGGAGTCAGCTTATAATTCACCCCTCCACTTT. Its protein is CAISVEESAYNSPLHF.

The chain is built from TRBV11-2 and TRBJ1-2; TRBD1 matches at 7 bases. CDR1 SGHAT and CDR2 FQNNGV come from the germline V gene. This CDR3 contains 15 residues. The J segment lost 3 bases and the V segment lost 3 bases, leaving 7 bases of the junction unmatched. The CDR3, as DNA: TGTGCCAGCAGCTTGATCACCGGGACAGACTATGGCTACACCTTC. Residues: CASSLITGTDYGYTF. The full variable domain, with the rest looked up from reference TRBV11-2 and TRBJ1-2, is EAGVAQSPRYKIIEKRQSVAFWCNPISGHATLYWYQQILGQGPKLLIQFQNNGVVDDSQLPKDRFSAERLKGVDSTLKIQPAKLEDSAVYLCASSLITGTDYGYTFGSGTRLTVV.

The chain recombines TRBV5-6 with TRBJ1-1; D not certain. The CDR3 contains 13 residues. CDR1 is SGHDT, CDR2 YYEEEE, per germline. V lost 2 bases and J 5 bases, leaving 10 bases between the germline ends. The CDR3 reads CASSFGVGTEAFF. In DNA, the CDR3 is TGTGCCAGCAGCTTCGGGGTAGGTACTGAAGCTTTCTTT.

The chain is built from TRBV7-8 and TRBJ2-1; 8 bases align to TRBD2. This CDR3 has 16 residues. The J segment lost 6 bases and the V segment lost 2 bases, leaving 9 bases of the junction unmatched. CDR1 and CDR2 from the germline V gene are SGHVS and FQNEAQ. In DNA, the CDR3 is TGTGCCAGCAGCTTAAGTTCGCCAGCGGGGGCCAATGAGCAGTTCTTC. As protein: CASSLSSPAGANEQFF.

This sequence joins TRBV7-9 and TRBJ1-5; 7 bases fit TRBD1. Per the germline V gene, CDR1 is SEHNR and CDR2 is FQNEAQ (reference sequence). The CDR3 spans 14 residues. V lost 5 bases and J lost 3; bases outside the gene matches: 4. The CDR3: CASSRTGVNQPQHF. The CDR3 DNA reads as TGTGCCAGCAGCCGGACAGGCGTCAATCAGCCCCAGCATTTT. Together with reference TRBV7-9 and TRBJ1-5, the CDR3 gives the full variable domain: DTGVSQNPRHKITKRGQNVTFRCDPISEHNRLYWYRQTLGQGPEFLTYFQNEAQLEKSRLLSDRFSAERPKGSFSTLEIQRTEQGDSAMYLCASSRTGVNQPQHFGDGTRLSIL.

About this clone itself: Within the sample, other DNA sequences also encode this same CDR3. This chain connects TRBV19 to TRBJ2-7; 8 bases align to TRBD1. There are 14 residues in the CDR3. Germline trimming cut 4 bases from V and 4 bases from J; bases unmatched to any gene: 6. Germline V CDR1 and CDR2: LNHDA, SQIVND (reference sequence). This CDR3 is CASSKGQGRYEQYF. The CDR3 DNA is TGTGCCAGTAGTAAAGGACAGGGCCGGTACGAGCAGTACTTC.

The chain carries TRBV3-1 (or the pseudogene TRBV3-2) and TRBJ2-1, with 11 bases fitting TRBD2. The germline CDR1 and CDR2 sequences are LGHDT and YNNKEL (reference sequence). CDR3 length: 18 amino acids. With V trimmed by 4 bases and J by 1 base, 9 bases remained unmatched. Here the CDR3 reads CASSPYSGGDRSYNEQFF. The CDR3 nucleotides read TGTGCCAGCAGCCCCTATAGCGGGGGGGACCGGTCCTACAATGAGCAGTTCTTC.